The rows below give T cell receptor beta chains drawn from one sample of a study of T cell changes during pregnancy in multiple sclerosis. Using immunoSEQ multiplex PCR, the repertoire was profiled, and TCRdb retains in-frame clones only, with some absent. The top ten clones hold approximately 7.2% of a sample with 29,000 or so clones, 80% to 90% of them seen once. The sample in question was CD8+ T cells from peripheral blood mononuclear cells, obtained in the second trimester of pregnancy. The source of these receptors is a female donor with multiple sclerosis, enrolled in a pregnancy study. The CDR3 runs from the conserved cysteine through the conserved F or W. A D gene is named only where the DNA matches it firmly.

V gene: TRBV4-1
D gene: .
J gene: TRBJ2-1
CDR3 DNA: TGCGCCAGCAGCCAAGGGCCCGCGGGAGAGCAGTTCTTC
CDR3 protein: CASSQGPAGEQFF

V gene: TRBV9
D gene: .
J gene: TRBJ2-1
CDR3 DNA: TGTGCCAGCAGTGGCGACGGGAGCTCCTACAATGAGCAGTTCTTC
CDR3 protein: CASSGDGSSYNEQFF

V gene: TRBV28
D gene: .
J gene: TRBJ1-2
CDR3 DNA: TGTGCCAGCAGTTCAGAGGGGGTAGATGGCTACACCTTC
CDR3 protein: CASSSEGVDGYTF

V gene: TRBV7-3
D gene: .
J gene: TRBJ2-2
CDR3 DNA: TGTGCCAGCAGTATGGAGGGGACCGGGGAGCTGTTTTTT
CDR3 protein: CASSMEGTGELFF

V gene: TRBV7-9
D gene: .
J gene: TRBJ2-1
CDR3 DNA: TGTGCCAGCAGCCACACTAGGGACAATGAGCAGTTCTTC
CDR3 protein: CASSHTRDNEQFF

V gene: TRBV27
D gene: .
J gene: TRBJ2-7
CDR3 DNA: TGTGCCAGCAGTGCAGGACAGTCCGAGCAGTACTTC
CDR3 protein: CASSAGQSEQYF

V gene: TRBV18
D gene: TRBD1
J gene: TRBJ2-7
CDR3 DNA: TGTGCCAGCTCACCAGTGGGACAGGGAACCTACGAGCAGTACTTC
CDR3 protein: CASSPVGQGTYEQYF

V gene: TRBV4-1
D gene: TRBD2
J gene: TRBJ2-7
CDR3 DNA: TGCGCCAGCAGCCAAGAAGATCCTAGCGGGGGCTACGAGCAGTACTTC
CDR3 protein: CASSQEDPSGGYEQYF

V gene: TRBV15
D gene: .
J gene: TRBJ1-2
CDR3 DNA: TGTGCCACCAGTGACAGAAACTATGGCTACACCTTC
CDR3 protein: CATSDRNYGYTF

V gene: TRBV28
D gene: TRBD2
J gene: TRBJ2-1
CDR3 DNA: TGTGCCAGCAGTTTATCTAGCGGAGAAGCCAGCTCCTACAATGAGCAGTTCTTC
CDR3 protein: CASSLSSGEASSYNEQFF

V gene: TRBV5-1
D gene: .
J gene: TRBJ2-7
CDR3 DNA: TGCGCCAGCAGCTTTTCTGGACTAAGCTCCTACGAGCAGTACTTC
CDR3 protein: CASSFSGLSSYEQYF

V gene: TRBV28
D gene: .
J gene: TRBJ2-2
CDR3 DNA: TGTGCCAGCTGCCTTAGGGGGATCGGAGCGAACACCGGGGAGCTGTTTTTT
CDR3 protein: CASCLRGIGANTGELFF

V gene: TRBV30
D gene: .
J gene: TRBJ1-2
CDR3 DNA: TGTGCCGGGCAGGGGCCTAACTATGGCTACACCTTC
CDR3 protein: CAGQGPNYGYTF

V gene: TRBV4-1
D gene: .
J gene: TRBJ1-3
CDR3 DNA: TGCGCCAGCAGCCAAGGATTCTACCTAAGCTCTGGAAACACCATATATTTT
CDR3 protein: CASSQGFYLSSGNTIYF

V gene: TRBV6-1
D gene: .
J gene: TRBJ2-6
CDR3 DNA: TGTGCCAGCAGCGACATCTCCGGGGCCAACGTCCTGACTTTC
CDR3 protein: CASSDISGANVLTF

V gene: TRBV27
D gene: .
J gene: TRBJ1-1
CDR3 DNA: .
CDR3 protein: CASSSSTGANTEAFF

V gene: TRBV9
D gene: TRBD2
J gene: TRBJ2-7
CDR3 DNA: TGTGCCAGCAGCGTTGGCGGGAGTGGGTACGAGCAGTACTTC
CDR3 protein: CASSVGGSGYEQYF

V gene: TRBV19
D gene: TRBD1
J gene: TRBJ2-5
CDR3 DNA: TGTGCCAGTAGTATCAGGGACAGCAACCAAGAGACCCAGTACTTC
CDR3 protein: CASSIRDSNQETQYF

V gene: TRBV7-9
D gene: TRBD1
J gene: TRBJ1-2
CDR3 DNA: TGTGCCAGCGAAGGAGACCCGGGACAGGGCAACTATGGCTACACCTTC
CDR3 protein: CASEGDPGQGNYGYTF

V gene: TRBV4-1
D gene: TRBD1
J gene: TRBJ1-6
CDR3 DNA: TGCGCCAGCAGCCCGATCGGGACAGATAATTCACCCCTCCACTTT
CDR3 protein: CASSPIGTDNSPLHF

V gene: TRBV4-1
D gene: .
J gene: TRBJ1-2
CDR3 DNA: TGCGCCAGCAGCCAATTCACCACAAACTCAGGGACAAAGTATGGCTACACCTTC
CDR3 protein: CASSQFTTNSGTKYGYTF

V gene: TRBV2
D gene: TRBD2
J gene: TRBJ2-1
CDR3 DNA: TGTGCCAGTAGCCTAGCGGGAGGGTACAATGAGCAGTTCTTC
CDR3 protein: CASSLAGGYNEQFF

V gene: TRBV11-2
D gene: .
J gene: TRBJ2-7
CDR3 DNA: TGTGCCAGCAGCCCCGCGGGCCGTCCCTACGAGCAGTACTTC
CDR3 protein: CASSPAGRPYEQYF

V gene: TRBV13
D gene: TRBD2
J gene: TRBJ2-3
CDR3 DNA: TGTGCCAGCAGCTTAGGTTACAGGTTCCGGAACCTAGCGGGAGAGGACACAGATACGCAGTATTTT
CDR3 protein: CASSLGYRFRNLAGEDTDTQYF

V gene: TRBV5-6
D gene: .
J gene: TRBJ1-1
CDR3 DNA: TGTGCCAGCAGCCCCAGGGATGGGGTCACTGAAGCTTTCTTT
CDR3 protein: CASSPRDGVTEAFF

V gene: TRBV15
D gene: .
J gene: TRBJ1-3
CDR3 DNA: TGTGCCACCAGCAGAGTTTGGGGCCTCTCTGGAAACACCATATATTTT
CDR3 protein: CATSRVWGLSGNTIYF

V gene: TRBV9
D gene: TRBD2
J gene: TRBJ2-5
CDR3 DNA: TGTGCCAGCAGCGTAGTCGGGAGGGGAGCGGAGACCCAGTACTTC
CDR3 protein: CASSVVGRGAETQYF

V gene: TRBV9
D gene: TRBD1
J gene: TRBJ1-1
CDR3 DNA: TGTGCCAGCAGCGGAGGGGGCGTGGATGAAGCTTTCTTT
CDR3 protein: CASSGGGVDEAFF

V gene: TRBV27
D gene: .
J gene: TRBJ1-5
CDR3 DNA: TGTGCCAGCAGTCTCGACAGATATAGCAATCAGCCCCAGCATTTT
CDR3 protein: CASSLDRYSNQPQHF

V gene: TRBV7-9
D gene: TRBD1
J gene: TRBJ2-3
CDR3 DNA: TGTGCCAGCAGAGAGGGGACAGGGGGCTTGACAGATACGCAGTATTTT
CDR3 protein: CASREGTGGLTDTQYF